This T cell receptor (beta chain) is drawn from a study of T cell responses to AZD1222 COVID-19 vaccine. Broader study findings: Females made up more of the donors, who were largely white British, and clonal diversity may have come out too low.

The data were produced by immunoSEQ multiplex PCR, yet TCRdb's version contains in-frame clones alone and is incomplete. The sample contains around 100,000 clones, around 89% of which appear only once. As concerns this clone: Its antigen remains unidentified.

CDR1 and CDR2 (germline): ENHRY, SYGVKD. V was clipped by 8 bases and J by 3 bases, with 16 bases between them. The CDR3 is 14 residues long. The clonotype originates from an adult in good health. V usage is TRBV10-3 and J usage is TRBJ1-2, with D perhaps TRBD1 (6 bases). The specimen comprised peripheral blood, sampled on day 0 of AZD1222 vaccination. Written as DNA, the CDR3 is TGTGCCATCTCCACCCAGGGACAATACTATGGCTACACCTTC. This translates into CAISTQGQYYGYTF.